This T cell receptor beta chain was sequenced in a study of T cells of healthy individuals. TCRdb processed the 5' RACE reads anew with MiXCR; each CDR3 protein has one entry. The sample has 63,000 or so distinct CDR3 sequences, around 15% seen once. This CDR3 has 13 residues. Germline lookup yields CDR1 SGHTA and CDR2 FQGTGA. V lost 1 base, J lost 6 bases, and 6 bases lay in between. The origin of this receptor is a human donor in good health. The rearrangement joins TRBV7-3 to TRBJ2-2; D is uncertain. The CDR3 loop reads CASSLMGSGELFF. The CDR3 nucleotides are TGTGCCAGCAGCTTAATGGGTTCCGGGGAGCTGTTTTTT.